This T cell receptor beta chain was identified during a study of blood T cells in healthy people across ages. The authors ran a second PCR of about 7 to 11 cycles using a sample-barcoded 5' primer and a J-beta primer mix. TCRdb re-analysed the 5' RACE reads in MiXCR, keeping a single row per CDR3 protein. The data hold about 640,000 distinct CDR3 sequences, with approximately 59% observed a single time. Germline V CDR1 and CDR2: SGHTA, FQGNSA. This CDR3 is 12 amino acids long. Trimming pared 5 bases from V and 10 bases from J, leaving 12 bases between. This clonotype appeared a few times. Healthy Caucasians from Russia aged roughly 6 to 90 served as donors.

The chain combines TRBV7-2 with TRBJ2-1; D might be TRBD1 (5 bases). The sample consisted of blood. The source is a man aged 60 to 75 in good health. The CDR3 loop reads CASSRTWSEQFF. The CDR3 nucleotides are TGTGCCAGCAGCCGGACATGGTCGGAGCAGTTCTTC.